The present entry profiles one T cell receptor beta chain with its context. The CDR3 spans 16 residues. V lost 1 base and J 6 bases, leaving 16 bases between the germline ends. Germline V gene data show CDR1 as SGHVS and CDR2 as FQNEAQ. The data belong to a study of siplizumab effects on memory and regulatory T cells. TCRdb keeps only in-frame clones here, not all; method: immunoSEQ multiplex PCR. The sample lists 85,000 to 130,000 clones; roughly 94% were seen once. This sequence originates from a human donor in good health. The chain employs TRBV7-8 and TRBJ1-5, with D perhaps matching TRBD1 (6 bases). The specimen sequenced was Tregs sorted from blood. The CDR3 region is CASSLERGYGSQPQHF. DNA for the CDR3: TGTGCCAGCAGCTTAGAGAGGGGGTATGGTAGTCAGCCCCAGCATTTT.